The present entry profiles one T cell receptor beta chain with its context. Its antigen is unknown. These data come from a study of blood T cells in healthy people across ages. Looking at the study overall: About one barcoded beta molecule per two T cells was the capture yield of template switching.

The study's findings and limits: It was not possible, with unsorted PBMCs, to conclusively compare naive and antigen-experienced cells. Estimates of total diversity, which came from one million sequenced T cells, were considered to be underestimates.

A sample-barcoded 5' primer and a J-beta primer mix were used in a second PCR of about 6 to 11 cycles. CDR3-containing paired-end reads numbering at least 2.5 million came from each sample. TCRdb passed the 5' RACE reads through MiXCR, listing each CDR3 protein once. This sample has 800,000 or so distinct CDR3 sequences, with 46% found just once. This CDR3 has 14 amino acids. V lost 5 bases, J lost 3 bases, and 12 bases lay in between. Sequenced: blood. This receptor was taken from a man older than 75 in good health. The chain is built from TRBV12-3 or TRBV12-4 and TRBJ2-3; D is possibly TRBD1 (6 bases). CDR3 residues: CASSQGSGTDTQYF. The CDR3 DNA is TGTGCCAGCAGTCAGGGGTCGGGAACAGATACGCAGTATTTT.